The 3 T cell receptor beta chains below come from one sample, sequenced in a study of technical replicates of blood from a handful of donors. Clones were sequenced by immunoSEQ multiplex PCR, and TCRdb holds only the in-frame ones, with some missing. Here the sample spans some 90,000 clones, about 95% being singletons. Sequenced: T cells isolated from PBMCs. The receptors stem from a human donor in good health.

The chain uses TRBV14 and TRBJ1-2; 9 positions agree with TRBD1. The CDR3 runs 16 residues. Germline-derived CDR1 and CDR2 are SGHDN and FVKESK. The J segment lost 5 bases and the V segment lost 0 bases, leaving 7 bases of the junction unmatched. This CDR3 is CASSQDLGQGGYGYTF. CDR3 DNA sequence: TGTGCCAGCAGCCAAGATCTGGGACAGGGAGGATATGGCTACACCTTC.

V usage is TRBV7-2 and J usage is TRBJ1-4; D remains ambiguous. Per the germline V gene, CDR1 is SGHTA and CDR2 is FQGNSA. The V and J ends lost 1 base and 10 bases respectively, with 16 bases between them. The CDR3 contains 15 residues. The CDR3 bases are TGTGCCAGCAGCTTAGGTGTCAGCGCGGCTGGAAAACTGTTTTTT. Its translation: CASSLGVSAAGKLFF.

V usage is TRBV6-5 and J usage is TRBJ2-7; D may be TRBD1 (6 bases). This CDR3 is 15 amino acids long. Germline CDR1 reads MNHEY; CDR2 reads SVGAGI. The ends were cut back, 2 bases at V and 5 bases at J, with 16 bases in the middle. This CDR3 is CASSYPGGQGNEQYF. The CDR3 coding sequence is TGTGCCAGCAGTTACCCAGGCGGGCAGGGGAACGAGCAGTACTTC.